The rows below give T cell receptor beta chains drawn from one sample of a study of blood T cell repertoires in COVID-19. Libraries were prepared by immunoSEQ multiplex PCR; TCRdb keeps only in-frame clonotypes and omits some of them. This repertoire shows approximately 240,000 clones, more than 80% found once; its top ten account for roughly 5.5%. The specimen was peripheral blood. These receptors all come from a human donor in a cohort sampled during active COVID-19. Both conserved end residues are part of each CDR3.

j_gene	v_gene	len	CDR3aa
TRBJ1-2	TRBV28	16	CASSLNPGTGPYGYTF
TRBJ2-5	TRBV6-5	14	CASRVAGESETQYF
TRBJ2-2	TRBV27	15	CASSTGGAHTGELFF
TRBJ2-3	TRBV19	13	CASGLLGTDTQYF
TRBJ2-1	TRBV12-3/TRBV12-4	13	CASSSPTYNEQFF
TRBJ2-2	TRBV5-1	13	CASSPRAGGELFF
TRBJ1-6	TRBV19	14	CASAGSEANSPLHF
TRBJ1-2	TRBV19	14	CASSWGQGDYGYTF
TRBJ2-3	TRBV11-2	15	CASALRTGGPDTQYF
TRBJ1-1	TRBV3-1/TRBV3-2	15	CASSPGQAGFTEAFF
TRBJ1-5	TRBV19	16	CASRPGTGGLGQPQHF
TRBJ2-5	TRBV5-5	11	CASRKEETQYF
TRBJ2-2	TRBV6-5	16	CASSYGGSSGTGELFF
TRBJ1-2	TRBV27	15	CASSSGQGATYGYTF